A selection of T cell receptor beta chains follows, all from one sample in a study of identical twins. TCRdb called the 5' RACE reads again in MiXCR, with one record for every CDR3 protein. The sample gives hundreds of thousands of distinct CDR3 sequences, approximately 25% of which show up once; around 3% is in the top ten. The same sample was also used in a study of T cells expressing NK-cell markers.

Sequenced input: CD4+ T cells sorted from blood. The receptors shown here come from a woman between 18 and 29 years old in good health. The CDR3 runs from the conserved cysteine through the conserved F or W.

TRBV27 CASSPFVGGSSYEQYF
TRBV6-2/TRBV6-3 CASSTLYTDYTGELFF
TRBV7-2 CASPQGGQGRDTQYF
TRBV12-3/TRBV12-4 CASSGQGAKETQYF
TRBV7-6 CASSLFAPGTEITNEQFF
TRBV7-2 CASSSRTGGETQYF
TRBV9 CASSVGGQGRQPQHF
TRBV6-2/TRBV6-3 CAITPEVPNEQFF
TRBV5-8 CARGDFQETQYF
TRBV18 CASSPPSGYEQYF
TRBV11-1 CASSLGTSWETQYF
TRBV20-1 CSARDRGYEQYF
TRBV20-1 CSARGQRGNQETQYF
TRBV19 CASSIAPDSPWNNEQFF
TRBV24-1 CATTRATLYYEQYF
TRBV27 CASSDRDSVFF
TRBV12-3/TRBV12-4 CASSSKERGTQYF
TRBV20-1 CSARDTSAGEKLFF
TRBV20-1 CSASRGATEAFF
TRBV20-1 CSANPSGGLAGGSYEQYF
TRBV24-1 CATSNRDGGTDTQYF
TRBV5-1 CASSFFGNTEAFF
TRBV11-2 CASSPPPSEQYF
TRBV6-5 CASSYVWGAGQPQHF
TRBV9 CASSSRTSGRGEQFF
TRBV12-3/TRBV12-4 CASSREPGEETQYF
TRBV12-3/TRBV12-4 CASRVTNTGELFF
TRBV3-1 CASSLGLAGGDTGELFF
TRBV7-8 CASSMGQGRSYEQYF
TRBV18 CASSPRLAGADEQFF
TRBV29-1 CSTQATSVSGYTF
TRBV20-1 CSASRGQNTEAFF
TRBV5-5 CASSLVFGAFF
TRBV10-2 CASSRRTMRDEQYF
TRBV7-9 CASSLLPINRDGGELFF
TRBV6-2/TRBV6-3 CASSSTGVGYTEAFF
TRBV5-1 CASRSGPLGEQYF
TRBV7-8 CASSPARGRGYNEQFF
TRBV11-2 CASSFPLRGEGYTF
TRBV5-6 CASRTAGMSTGELFF
TRBV29-1 CSVWRGNEQFF
TRBV29-1 CSARKGFYGYTF
TRBV12-3/TRBV12-4 CASSLQDEQFF
TRBV12-3/TRBV12-4 CASSYDLTSRYEQYF
TRBV29-1 CSGVGYSDEQYF
TRBV20-1 CSARADPSYNEQFF
TRBV7-2 CASSFYSPLHF
TRBV18 CASSRPNSGNTIYF
TRBV4-3 CASSQEPALSSYEQYF
TRBV29-1 CSVGFRGRTETQYF
TRBV27 CASTHLAGGLVNEQFF
TRBV2 CASSGVSLQFF
TRBV9 CASSGTSGADTQYF
TRBV11-2 CASSRRGESAKNIQYF
TRBV20-1 CSARGVGAGRANEQFF